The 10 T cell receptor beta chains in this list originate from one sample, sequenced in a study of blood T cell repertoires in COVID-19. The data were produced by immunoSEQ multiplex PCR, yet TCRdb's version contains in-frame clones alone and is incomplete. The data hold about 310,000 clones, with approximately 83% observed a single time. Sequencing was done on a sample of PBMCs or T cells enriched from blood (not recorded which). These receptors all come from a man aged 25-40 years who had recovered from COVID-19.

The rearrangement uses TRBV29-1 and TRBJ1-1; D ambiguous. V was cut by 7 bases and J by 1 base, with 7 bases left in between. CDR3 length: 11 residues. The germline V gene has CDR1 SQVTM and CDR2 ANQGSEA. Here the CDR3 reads CSAYKNTEAFF. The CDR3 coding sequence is TGCAGCGCTTATAAGAACACTGAAGCTTTCTTT.

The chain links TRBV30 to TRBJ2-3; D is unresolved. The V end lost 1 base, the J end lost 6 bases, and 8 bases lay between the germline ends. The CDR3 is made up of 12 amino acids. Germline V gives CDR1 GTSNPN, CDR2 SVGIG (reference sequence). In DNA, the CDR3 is TGTGCCTGGAGTGATCGGGTCGATACGCAGTATTTT. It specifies CAWSDRVDTQYF.

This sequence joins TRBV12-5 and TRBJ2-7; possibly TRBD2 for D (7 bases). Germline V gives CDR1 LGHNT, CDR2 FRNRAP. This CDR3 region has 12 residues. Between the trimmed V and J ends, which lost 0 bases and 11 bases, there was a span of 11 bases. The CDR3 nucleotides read TGTGCTAGTGGTTTGGTAGGGGGGAGGGAGTACTTC. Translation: CASGLVGGREYF. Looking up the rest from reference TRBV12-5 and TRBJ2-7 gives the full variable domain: DARVTQTPRHKVTEMGQEVTMRCQPILGHNTVFWYRQTMMQGLELLAYFRNRAPLDDSGMPKDRFSAEMPDATLATLKIQPSEPRDSAVYFCASGLVGGREYFGPGTRLTVT.

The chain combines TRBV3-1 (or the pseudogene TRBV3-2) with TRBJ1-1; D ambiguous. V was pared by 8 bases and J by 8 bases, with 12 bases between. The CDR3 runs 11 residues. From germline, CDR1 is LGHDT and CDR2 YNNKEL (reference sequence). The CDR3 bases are TGTGCCAGCTCGAGTCCGAGAGAAGCTTTCTTT. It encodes CASSSPREAFF.

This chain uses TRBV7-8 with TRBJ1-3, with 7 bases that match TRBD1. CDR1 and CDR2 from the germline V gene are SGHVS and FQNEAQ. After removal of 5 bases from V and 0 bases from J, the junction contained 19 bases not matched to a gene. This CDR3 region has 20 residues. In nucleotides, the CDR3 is TGTGCCAGCAGCACTCGACAGGGCCTTCCCCGAATTACCTCTGGAAACACCATATATTTT. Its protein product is CASSTRQGLPRITSGNTIYF.

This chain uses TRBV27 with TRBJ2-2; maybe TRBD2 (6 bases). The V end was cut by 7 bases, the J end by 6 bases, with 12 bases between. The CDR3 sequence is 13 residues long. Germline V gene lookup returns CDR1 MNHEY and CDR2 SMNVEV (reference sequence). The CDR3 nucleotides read TGTGCCAGCAAGACGGGGGTCTCCGGGGAGCTGTTTTTT. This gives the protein CASKTGVSGELFF.

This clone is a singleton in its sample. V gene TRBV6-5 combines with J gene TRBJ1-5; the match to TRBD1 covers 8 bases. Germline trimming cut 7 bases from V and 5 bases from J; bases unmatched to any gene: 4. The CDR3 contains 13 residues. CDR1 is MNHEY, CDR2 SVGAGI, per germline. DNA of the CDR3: TGTGCCAGCATTGGGACAGGAGATCAGCCCCAGCATTTT. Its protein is CASIGTGDQPQHF.

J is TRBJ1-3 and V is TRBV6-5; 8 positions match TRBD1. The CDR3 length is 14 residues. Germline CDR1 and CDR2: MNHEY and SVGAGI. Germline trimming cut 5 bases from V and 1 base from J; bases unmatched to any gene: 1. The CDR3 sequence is CASSRTGSGNTIYF. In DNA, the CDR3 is TGTGCCAGCAGTCGGACAGGGTCTGGAAACACCATATATTTT.

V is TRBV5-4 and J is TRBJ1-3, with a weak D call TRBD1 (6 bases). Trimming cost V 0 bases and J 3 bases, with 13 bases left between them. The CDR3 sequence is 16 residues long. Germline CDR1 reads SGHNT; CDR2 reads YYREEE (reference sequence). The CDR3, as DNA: TGTGCCAGCAGCTTGGAGGCCGTGACAGGTGGAAACACCATATATTTT. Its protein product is CASSLEAVTGGNTIYF.

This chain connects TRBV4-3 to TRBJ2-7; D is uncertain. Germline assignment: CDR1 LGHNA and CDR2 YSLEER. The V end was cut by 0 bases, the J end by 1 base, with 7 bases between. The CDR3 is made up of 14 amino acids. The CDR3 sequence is CASSQDRASYEQYF. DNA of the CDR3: TGCGCCAGCAGCCAAGATCGAGCGTCCTACGAGCAGTACTTC.